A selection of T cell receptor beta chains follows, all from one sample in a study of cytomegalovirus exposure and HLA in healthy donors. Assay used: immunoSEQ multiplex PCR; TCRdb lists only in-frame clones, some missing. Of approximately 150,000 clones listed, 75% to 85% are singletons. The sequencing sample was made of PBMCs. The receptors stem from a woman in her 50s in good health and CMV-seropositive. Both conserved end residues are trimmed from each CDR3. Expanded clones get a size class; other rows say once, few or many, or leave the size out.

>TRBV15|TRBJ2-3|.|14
ATSRDLSGGADTQY
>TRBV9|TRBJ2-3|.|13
ASSVGELLTDTQY
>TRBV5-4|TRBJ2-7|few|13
ASSLTAGGSYEQY
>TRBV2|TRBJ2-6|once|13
ASKLQGSGANVLT
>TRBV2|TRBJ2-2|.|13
ASSGQTFYAGELF
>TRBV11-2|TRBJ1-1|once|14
ASSLVQFKRNTEAF
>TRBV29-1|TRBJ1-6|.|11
SVRQAGDSPLH
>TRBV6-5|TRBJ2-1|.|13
ASSTPRGYYNEQF
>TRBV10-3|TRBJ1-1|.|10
AIRVQGTEAF
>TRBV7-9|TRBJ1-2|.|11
ASSSLSYYGYT
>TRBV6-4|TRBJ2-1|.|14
ASRTDRVKSYNEQF
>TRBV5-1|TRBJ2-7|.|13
ASSATGTGYYEQY
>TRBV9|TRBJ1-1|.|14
ASTLGGQGALTEAF
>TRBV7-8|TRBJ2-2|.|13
ASSSTGGGTGELF
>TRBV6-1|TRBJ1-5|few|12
ASGDGGSNQPQH
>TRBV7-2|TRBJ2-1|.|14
ASSLLAGGMGNEQF
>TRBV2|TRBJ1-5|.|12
ASSEGRGFQPQH
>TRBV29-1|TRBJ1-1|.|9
SVRDSSEAF
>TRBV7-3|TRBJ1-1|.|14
ASSSQRKTGGTEAF
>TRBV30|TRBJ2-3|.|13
AAAPAGGRKDTQY
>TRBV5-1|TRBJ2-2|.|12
ASHRGGNTGELF
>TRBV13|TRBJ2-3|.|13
ASSLTGGETDTQY
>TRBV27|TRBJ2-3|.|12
ASSSGGYTDTQY
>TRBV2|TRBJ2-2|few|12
ASTEGGNTGELF
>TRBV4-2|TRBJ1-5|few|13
ASSSSRGSNQPQH
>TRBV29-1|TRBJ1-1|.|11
SVETGSDTEAF
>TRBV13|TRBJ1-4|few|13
ASSATGATNEKLF
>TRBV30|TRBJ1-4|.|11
ACEHATNEKLF
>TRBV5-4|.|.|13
ASSPSGTSGYEQY
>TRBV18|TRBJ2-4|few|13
ASSSDREGKNIQY
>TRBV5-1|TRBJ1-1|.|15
ASGNYPVGQVNTEAF
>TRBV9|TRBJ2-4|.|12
ASSVSQAKNIQY
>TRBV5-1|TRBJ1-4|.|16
ASSLGRRGHRPNEKLF
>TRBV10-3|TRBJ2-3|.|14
AISEGLSGHTDTQY
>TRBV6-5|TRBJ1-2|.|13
ASSYGQGHNYGYT
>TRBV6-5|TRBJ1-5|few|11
ASMRNLDQPQH
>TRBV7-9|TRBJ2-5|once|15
ASSSLTGVRGQETQY
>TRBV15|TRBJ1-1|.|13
ATSRDLAGNTEAF
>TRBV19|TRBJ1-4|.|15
ASSIDLGDRSNEKLF
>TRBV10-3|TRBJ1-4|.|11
AISGGGGEKLF
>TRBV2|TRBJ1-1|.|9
ASSQGAEAF
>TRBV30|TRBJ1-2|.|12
AWSDPLANYGYT
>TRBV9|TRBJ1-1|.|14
ASSVHPNSGNTEAF
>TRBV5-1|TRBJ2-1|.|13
ASRRASGGYNEQF
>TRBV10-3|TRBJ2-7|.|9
AAGAAYEQY
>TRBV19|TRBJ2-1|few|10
ASSRTRNEQF